The 4 T cell receptor beta chains given below trace back to one sample, sequenced in a study of control samples from healthy donors and cancer patients. The repertoire was sequenced with immunoSEQ multiplex PCR; TCRdb's copy has only in-frame clones and lacks some. The table lists about 200,000 clones, approximately 91% of them singletons. The source material was blood. The receptors stem from a man under 40 in good health.

This clone was found once. This sequence joins TRBV7-7 and TRBJ2-7, with unresolved D. Germline CDR1 SSHAT, CDR2 FNYEAQ (reference sequence). Between the trimmed V and J ends, which lost 5 bases and 5 bases, there was a span of 16 bases. The CDR3 totals 14 residues. The CDR3 loop reads CASSHSVSTHEQYF. The CDR3 region has the DNA TGTGCCAGCAGCCACTCCGTCAGTACCCACGAGCAGTACTTC.

The J gene is TRBJ1-2, the V gene TRBV10-1; TRBD1 agrees at 8 bases. The V and J ends lost 3 bases and 0 bases, in that order; junction bases with no gene match: 6. This CDR3 region has 16 residues. Germline values: CDR1 WNHNN, CDR2 SYGVQD (reference sequence). CDR3 DNA sequence: TGCGCCAGCAGTGATTCCGGGACAGGCGCTAACTATGGCTACACCTTC. Protein: CASSDSGTGANYGYTF.

DNA for the CDR3: TGTGCCAGCAGCCAAGTACTAGCGGGGCCCCTCTCCTACAATGAGCAGTTCTTC. It yields the protein CASSQVLAGPLSYNEQFF. The chain combines TRBV3-1 (or the pseudogene TRBV3-2) with TRBJ2-1; 10 nucleotides match TRBD2. Unmatched junction bases numbered 6, after V lost 1 base and J lost 0 bases. The CDR3 spans 18 residues. CDR1 and CDR2 from the germline V gene are LGHDT and YNNKEL (reference sequence).

This chain connects TRBV4-1 to TRBJ2-7, with 7 bases identical to TRBD1. The V segment lost 1 base and the J segment 7 bases; nucleotides outside the gene matches: 25. Germline V lookup: CDR1 MGHRA, CDR2 YSYEKL. The CDR3 totals 20 residues. The CDR3 DNA reads as TGCGCCAGCAGCCAAGTAACCCAGGGATCGGGACAGCATGTTTCAAGGGAGCAGTACTTC. This codes for CASSQVTQGSGQHVSREQYF.